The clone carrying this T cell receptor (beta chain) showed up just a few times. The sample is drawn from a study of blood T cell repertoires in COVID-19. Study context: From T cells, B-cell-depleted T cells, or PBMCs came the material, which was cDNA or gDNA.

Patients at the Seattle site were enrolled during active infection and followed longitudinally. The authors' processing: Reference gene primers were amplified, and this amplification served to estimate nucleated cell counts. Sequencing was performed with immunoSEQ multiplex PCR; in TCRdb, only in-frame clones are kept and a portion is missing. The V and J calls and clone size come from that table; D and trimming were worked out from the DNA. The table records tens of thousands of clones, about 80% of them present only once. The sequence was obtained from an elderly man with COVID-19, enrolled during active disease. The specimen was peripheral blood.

CDR3 in DNA: TGTGCCAGCAGCTCACTATTGCTTATGCGCCAGGACTGGAACATTCAGTACTTC. It encodes CASSSLLLMRQDWNIQYF. The rearrangement uses TRBV6-2 or TRBV6-3 and TRBJ2-4; possibly TRBD2 for D (5 bases). This CDR3 region has 18 residues. V lost 6 bases, J lost 7 bases, and 28 bases lay in between. Germline V gene sequence: CDR1 MNHEY, CDR2 SVGEGT.